This T cell receptor beta chain was captured in a study of blood T cell repertoires in COVID-19. Study information: From the United States, Italy and Spain came samples of acute and convalescent COVID-19.

This clone was detected once. Study processing details: Reference gene primer amplification gave nucleated cell count estimates. The table came from immunoSEQ multiplex PCR; TCRdb's copy has only in-frame clones and leaves some out. The V and J calls and clone size come from that table; D and trimming were worked out from the DNA. The table lists roughly 97,000 clones, around 87% of them singletons. V shed 5 bases, J shed 5 bases, and the junction held 5 bases outside the gene matches. CDR1 is SEHNR and CDR2 is FQNEAQ in the germline V gene (reference sequence). The CDR3 length is 14 residues. The sequencing input was peripheral blood. This sequence joins TRBV7-9 and TRBJ2-1; 8 positions agree with TRBD2. The TCR comes from a man aged 50 to 60 with acute or convalescent COVID-19. The CDR3 DNA follows: TGTGCCAGCAGCCCCCCCGGGAGGGACAATGAGCAGTTCTTC. Its translation is CASSPPGRDNEQFF.